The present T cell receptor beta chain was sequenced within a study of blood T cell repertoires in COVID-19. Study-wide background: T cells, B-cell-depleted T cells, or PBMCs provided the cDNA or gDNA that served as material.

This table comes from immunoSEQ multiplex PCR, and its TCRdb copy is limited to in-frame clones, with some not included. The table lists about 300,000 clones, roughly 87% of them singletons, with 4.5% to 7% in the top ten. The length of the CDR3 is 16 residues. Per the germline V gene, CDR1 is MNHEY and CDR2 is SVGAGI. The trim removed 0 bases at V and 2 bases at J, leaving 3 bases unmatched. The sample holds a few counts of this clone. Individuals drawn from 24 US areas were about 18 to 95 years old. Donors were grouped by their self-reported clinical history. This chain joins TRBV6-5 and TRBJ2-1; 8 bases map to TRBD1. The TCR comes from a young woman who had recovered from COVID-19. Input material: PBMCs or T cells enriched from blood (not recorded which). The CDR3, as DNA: TGTGCCAGCAGTTACTCGGCAGGGGGCCCCTACAATGAGCAGTTCTTC. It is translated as CASSYSAGGPYNEQFF.